The subject of this entry is one T cell receptor (beta chain). These data belong to a study of cytomegalovirus exposure and HLA in healthy donors. With V trimmed by 3 bases and J by 10 bases, 9 bases remained unmatched. CDR3 length: 13 amino acids. The germline CDR1 and CDR2 sequences are SQVTM and ANQGSEA. The PCR was carried out with 60 Vbeta primers and 13 Jbeta primers. Sequencing was performed with immunoSEQ multiplex PCR; in TCRdb, only in-frame clones are kept and a portion is missing. Of some 150,000 clones detected, 64% appear once; the ten largest clones hold 2.5% to 3.5%. This sequence joins TRBV29-1 and TRBJ2-1; 7 positions agree with TRBD2. This receptor was identified in a woman in her 30s in good health and CMV-seropositive. Sequences were obtained from PBMCs. The CDR3 DNA sequence: TGCAGCGTTGATGGGACGACTAGCCGCGAGCAGTTCTTC. It is translated as CSVDGTTSREQFF.